A single sample is the source of the 25 T cell receptor beta chains below, sequenced in a study of T cell repertoires in aging, cancer and after chemotherapy. TRB rearrangements spanning V, D and J were amplified using mixed TRB-A/B primers. Via MiXCR, TCRdb re-called the multiplex PCR reads, giving one row per CDR3 protein. This sample has some 400 distinct CDR3 sequences, with roughly two fifths found just once. Peripheral blood genomic DNA, not sorted cells or RNA, was the template. The sequencing sample was made of blood. These receptors came from a human donor with a blood cancer.

This clonotype was observed a handful of times. The chain couples TRBV20-1 to TRBJ2-7; TRBD2 aligns across 8 bases. Looked up from germline, CDR1 is DFQATT and CDR2 is SNEGSKA (reference sequence). CDR3 length equals 16 residues. The CDR3 region is CSPGQDRTSPSYEQYF. The CDR3 region has the DNA TGCAGCCCCGGCCAAGACAGGACTAGCCCCTCCTACGAGCAGTACTTC.

This clonotype was observed a handful of times. The chain recombines TRBV14 with TRBJ1-1, with D possibly being TRBD1 (6 bases). Germline assignment: CDR1 SGHDN and CDR2 FVKESK. The CDR3 runs 15 residues. The V gene lost 3 bases and the J gene lost 4 bases, with 15 bases spanning the gap. The DNA of the CDR3 is TGTGCCAGCAGCCACTGGGGGCAGTACGTCACTGAAGCTTTCTTT. It is translated as CASSHWGQYVTEAFF.

This clonotype counts as large (0.1 to 1%). The chain carries TRBV27 and TRBJ1-6; a possible D gene is TRBD1 (6 bases). The V gene lost 6 bases and the J gene lost 10 bases, with 16 bases spanning the gap. The CDR3 sequence is 14 residues long. Germline CDR1 is MNHEY and CDR2 is SMNVEV (reference sequence). CDR3 DNA sequence: TGTGCCAGCAGCACAGGACAGCCTAGATCACCCCTCCACTTT. The encoded protein is CASSTGQPRSPLHF.

The rearrangement links TRBV27 to TRBJ2-2, with 10 bases fitting TRBD2. Trimming cost V 5 bases and J 7 bases; bases outside gene matches: 10. The V gene's germline CDR1 is MNHEY and CDR2 SMNVEV (reference sequence). There are 16 residues in the CDR3. The CDR3 loop reads CASSLIAGGRSGELFF. The CDR3, as DNA: TGTGCCAGCAGTCTTATAGCGGGAGGTCGGAGCGGGGAGCTGTTTTTT.

This clonotype is large (0.1 to 1%). The gene calls are TRBV13 and TRBJ2-2, with D perhaps matching TRBD1 or TRBD2 (7 bases each). Trimming left V 5 bases short and J 4 bases short, with 14 bases between. The CDR3 is made up of 15 amino acids. Germline V gene lookup returns CDR1 PRHDT and CDR2 FYEKMQ (reference sequence). The CDR3 DNA follows: TGTGCCAGCAGCCAAGGGGGCGGGAGCACCGGGGAGCTGTTTTTT. The encoded protein is CASSQGGGSTGELFF.

The chain links TRBV24-1 to TRBJ1-2; D not resolved. The germline V and J ends were trimmed by 2 bases and 6 bases, with 15 bases remaining between them. Germline CDR1 reads KGHDR; CDR2 reads SFDVKD. The CDR3 has 15 residues. The DNA of the CDR3 is TGTGCCACCAGTGATTCCCTGGCCGAAAGGGATGGCTACACCTTC. It encodes CATSDSLAERDGYTF.

This clonotype turned up a few times. V and J are TRBV6-5 and TRBJ2-1; D is unclear. Per germline, CDR1 MNHEY and CDR2 SVGAGI. This CDR3 spans 13 amino acids. V dropped 6 bases and J dropped 9 bases, with 15 bases sitting between them. This CDR3 reads CASSPGLASEQFF. The CDR3 DNA is TGTGCCAGCAGCCCGGGCCTCGCCAGTGAGCAGTTCTTC.

The V call is TRBV10-3, the J call TRBJ1-1, with 7 bases aligning to TRBD1. Germline V lookup: CDR1 ENHRY, CDR2 SYGVKD. J was trimmed by 2 bases and V by 3 bases; bases with no gene match: 3. This CDR3 has 14 residues. The CDR3 is CAISDWTGNTEAFF. The CDR3 DNA reads as TGTGCCATCAGTGACTGGACAGGCAACACTGAAGCTTTCTTT.

Relative to its sample, this clonotype is medium-sized (0.01 to 0.1%). The chain has TRBV6-1 and TRBJ1-1; 8 bases are shared with TRBD1. The germline CDR1 and CDR2 sequences are MNHNS and SASEGT. CDR3 length equals 14 residues. Unmatched junction bases numbered 8, after V lost 11 bases and J lost 0 bases. The CDR3 coding sequence is TGTGCCGTCTCAGGGGGCCTCATGAACACTGAAGCTTTCTTT. Translating gives CAVSGGLMNTEAFF.

This clonotype was counted between two and nine times. The V and J genes are TRBV19 and TRBJ2-1; TRBD2 matches 7 bases. Germline V CDR1 and CDR2: LNHDA, SQIVND (reference sequence). V lost 2 bases and J lost 6; bases outside the gene matches: 10. The length of the CDR3 is 16 residues. The CDR3 region is CASSIRVAGKSNEQFF. CDR3 DNA: TGTGCCAGTAGTATAAGAGTAGCGGGCAAAAGCAATGAGCAGTTCTTC.

This clonotype is labeled as large. This chain uses TRBV19 with TRBJ2-3, with unresolved D. Germline assignment: CDR1 LNHDA and CDR2 SQIVND (reference sequence). The ends were cut back, 6 bases at V and 3 bases at J, with 13 bases in the middle. CDR3 size: 14 residues. The CDR3 nucleotides are TGTGCCAGTAGCGCTAAAGTGGGGACAGATACGCAGTATTTT. Amino acids: CASSAKVGTDTQYF.

The chain has TRBV9 and TRBJ2-1; D ambiguous. Germline loops: CDR1 SGDLS, CDR2 YYNGEE. The V gene lost 4 bases and the J gene lost 5 bases, with 16 bases spanning the gap. The CDR3 is 15 residues long. The CDR3 region is CASSPWGSLDNEQFF. In DNA, the CDR3 is TGTGCCAGCAGCCCCTGGGGAAGCCTCGACAATGAGCAGTTCTTC.

Within the sample, this clonotype is large. This chain connects TRBV7-9 to TRBJ2-1; no clear D. V lost 5 bases and J 3 bases, leaving 11 bases between the germline ends. This CDR3 spans 14 amino acids. The germline V gene encodes CDR1 SEHNR and CDR2 FQNEAQ (reference sequence). The CDR3 reads CASSLSHSYNEQFF. DNA for the CDR3: TGTGCCAGCAGCCTCTCCCACAGCTACAATGAGCAGTTCTTC.

On this clonotype: A read error may account for a junction end that differs from germline. This chain joins TRBV6-4 and TRBJ2-1, with a possible D match to TRBD1 (6 bases). CDR3 length: 13 residues. Germline V gene data show CDR1 as MRHNA and CDR2 as SNTAGT. CDR3 loop: CACSDGQGNEQFF. The CDR3 region has the DNA TGTGCCTGCAGTGACGGTCAGGGGAACGAGCAGTTCTTC.

This clonotype is large (0.1 to 1%). J is TRBJ2-7 and V is TRBV5-6, with unresolved D. From germline, CDR1 is SGHDT and CDR2 YYEEEE. The CDR3 has 12 residues. V lost 0 bases to trimming and J lost 5 bases, with 6 bases between them. The CDR3 sequence: CASSLVGNEQYV. CDR3 nucleotides: TGTGCCAGCAGCTTGGTAGGGAACGAGCAGTACGTC.

This clonotype was seen only a few times. The chain employs TRBV2 and TRBJ2-5, with 8 bases lining up with TRBD2. The CDR3 length is 14 residues. V gave up 5 bases and J gave up 0 bases; unmatched junction bases: 2. CDR1 and CDR2 (germline): SNHLY, FYNNEI. The DNA of the CDR3 is TGTGCCAGCAGTAGCGGGAGTTACCAAGAGACCCAGTACTTC. This translates into CASSSGSYQETQYF.

The chain couples TRBV19 to TRBJ1-2; 11 positions agree with TRBD1. With 6 bases clipped from V and 5 bases from J, the junction kept 8 bases outside the gene matches. Germline CDR1 reads LNHDA; CDR2 reads SQIVND (reference sequence). The CDR3 extends over 15 amino acids. The CDR3 nucleotides are TGTGCCAGTAGCTCGGACAGGGGGCTGAGGTATGGCTACACCTTC. Translated: CASSSDRGLRYGYTF.

This clonotype is classed as large. The chain carries TRBV19 and TRBJ2-1, with D uncertain. The CDR3 runs 17 residues. Trimming stripped 2 bases from V and 0 bases from J, with 14 bases between. Looked up from germline, CDR1 is LNHDA and CDR2 is SQIVND (reference sequence). The chain's CDR3 is CASSILGASSSYNEQFF. CDR3 coding DNA: TGTGCCAGTAGTATATTAGGCGCGTCTAGCTCCTACAATGAGCAGTTCTTC.

The V gene is TRBV10-2, the J gene TRBJ2-2; 7 nucleotides match TRBD1. Losses at the gene ends were 6 bases for V and 2 bases for J; bases not matched to a gene: 6. This CDR3 spans 15 amino acids. Germline V gene sequence: CDR1 WSHSY, CDR2 SAAADI. In nucleotides, the CDR3 is TGCGCCAGCAGCCACACAGGGGCAAACACCGGGGAGCTGTTTTTT. Protein product: CASSHTGANTGELFF.

This clonotype was picked up a small number of times. This rearrangement joins TRBV7-9 to TRBJ1-5, with TRBD1 identical over 7 bases. After removal of 3 bases from V and 4 bases from J, the junction contained 12 bases not matched to a gene. The CDR3 spans 17 residues. From germline, CDR1 is SEHNR and CDR2 FQNEAQ (reference sequence). The CDR3 DNA is TGTGCCAGCAGCTTTAGAGAGCCGGGACAGCCTAATCAGCCCCAGCATTTT. This codes for CASSFREPGQPNQPQHF.

This clonotype ranks as large. In DNA, the CDR3 is TGTGCCACCAGCAGGGACAGGGGGACAAAGACAGATACGCAGTATTTT. This gives the protein CATSRDRGTKTDTQYF. The chain recombines TRBV15 with TRBJ2-3; 10 bases line up with TRBD1. Per germline, CDR1 LNHNV and CDR2 YYDKDF (reference sequence). The CDR3 length is 16 residues. V was pared by 3 bases and J by 3 bases, with 6 bases of the junction left unmatched. Looking up the rest from reference TRBV15 and TRBJ2-3 gives the full variable domain: DAMVIQNPRYQVTQFGKPVTLSCSQTLNHNVMYWYQQKSSQAPKLLFHYYDKDFNNEADTPDNFQSRRPNTSFCFLDIRSPGLGDTAMYLCATSRDRGTKTDTQYFGPGTRLTVL.

By frequency in the sample, this clonotype is large. The rearrangement joins TRBV28 to TRBJ2-3; possible D gene TRBD2, 6 bases. The ends were cut back, 5 bases at V and 3 bases at J, with 9 bases in the middle. Per the germline V gene, CDR1 is MDHEN and CDR2 is SYDVKM. This CDR3 is 13 amino acids long. CDR3: CASSLGTTDTQYF. In nucleotides, the CDR3 is TGTGCCAGCAGTCTCGGGACTACAGATACGCAGTATTTT.

This clonotype was picked up a small number of times. The chain links TRBV6-5 to TRBJ2-7; weak D call: TRBD2 (7 bases). The CDR3 length is 18 residues. Germline values: CDR1 MNHEY, CDR2 SVGAGI. Trimming stripped 4 bases from V and 3 bases from J, with 25 bases between. CDR3 residues: CASSFYPAGAGGGYEQYF. CDR3 DNA: TGTGCCAGCAGTTTTTACCCAGCAGGGGCCGGCGGGGGCTACGAGCAGTACTTC.

The chain employs TRBV10-2 and TRBJ2-7; D is undetermined. CDR3 length equals 12 residues. V shed 6 bases and J shed 3 bases, with 9 bases lying between them. In germline, CDR1 is WSHSY, CDR2 SAAADI. The CDR3 nucleotides are TGCGCCAGCAGCGACCAAATCTACGAGCAGTACGTC. Residues: CASSDQIYEQYV.

The V gene is TRBV20-1, the J gene TRBJ2-1; D is unclear. Germline V lookup: CDR1 DFQATT, CDR2 SNEGSKA (reference sequence). CDR3 length: 14 residues. Trimming removed 6 bases from V and 3 bases from J, with 15 bases in between. DNA for the CDR3: TGCAGTGCAGCGAGGTTTGATAGCTACAATGAGCAGTTCTTC. It translates to CSAARFDSYNEQFF.